Only one count was recorded for the clone carrying this T cell receptor (beta chain). The target antigen is unknown. These data come from a study of beta chain features in type 1 diabetes. The study, taken as a whole, reports: VDJ junctions in type 1 diabetes patients carried more deletions and fewer insertions. PCR may have favored shorter templates equally in patients and controls.

The CDR3 runs to 14 residues. The germline CDR1 and CDR2 sequences are MGHDK and SYGVNS. V lost 3 bases to trimming and J lost 3 bases, with 11 bases between them. It was via CD45RO/CCR7/CD25/CD127/CD95/CD27 that CD4+ naive, central memory, regulatory and stem cell-like memory cells were sorted. The authors reverse transcribed all of the isolated RNA, so sequencing captured expressed TCRB transcripts. Several million reads was the average for naive, central memory and regulatory T cell samples. TCRdb's copy holds only in-frame clones and misses some; the assay was immunoSEQ multiplex PCR. Of about 210,000 clones listed, 11% are singletons.

This clonotype was sampled from a young man in good health. Sequencing used central memory CD4+ T cells from blood. The gene calls are TRBV25-1 and TRBJ1-2; the D is unclear. The CDR3 DNA reads TGTGCCAGCAGTGATGACATCCGCTACTATGGCTACACCTTC. Its protein is CASSDDIRYYGYTF.